This TCR beta chain came from a study of shared clonotypes between healthy human individuals. Notes on the study in general: Among donors, the sharing of clonotypes was expected to be influenced by sequencing depth.

Naive CD8 cells were CD45RO-negative, positively selected for CCR7, excluding terminally differentiated effector memory CD45RA+ cells. Sequenced by immunoSEQ multiplex PCR; TCRdb stores in-frame clones only, minus some. The table shows just over 2,000,000 clones, with about 95% occurring only once. Trimming took 5 bases from V and 3 from J; bases not matched to a gene: 8. The V gene's germline CDR1 is SGHDT and CDR2 YYEEEE. The CDR3 loop spans 14 amino acids. As regards this clone: What it recognizes is unknown. This specimen includes other DNA sequences encoding the same CDR3.

Sequencing was performed on naive CD8+ T cells sorted from blood. The V call is TRBV5-6, the J call TRBJ2-7, with TRBD2 matching 7 bases. The TCR sequence derives from a young man in good health. CDR3 in amino acids: CASSSGLVIYEQYF. CDR3 coding DNA: TGTGCCAGCAGTTCCGGACTAGTCATCTACGAGCAGTACTTC.